This T cell receptor beta chain was found in a study of control samples from healthy donors and cancer patients. Method: immunoSEQ multiplex PCR; TCRdb's copy keeps in-frame clones and lacks some. Of 170,000 or so clones in the sample, approximately 94% were seen once. This CDR3 is 12 amino acids long. Germline assignment: CDR1 SQVTM and CDR2 ANQGSEA. V lost 4 bases and J 3 bases, leaving 10 bases between the germline ends. Sequenced sample: blood. This chain joins TRBV29-1 and TRBJ2-7; D might be TRBD1 or TRBD2, each matching 5 bases. This TCR was recovered from a woman aged 18-29 years in good health. The DNA for the CDR3 is TGCAGCGTTGGAGAGGGGAGCTACGAGCAGTACTTC. As protein: CSVGEGSYEQYF.